A selection of T cell receptor beta chains follows, all from one sample in a study of blood T cell repertoires in COVID-19. This table comes from immunoSEQ multiplex PCR, and its TCRdb copy is limited to in-frame clones, with some not included. The sample contains a few hundred thousand clones, approximately 92% of which appear only once. The sample comprised peripheral blood. Source of these receptors: a person aged 18 to 35 with COVID-19, enrolled during active disease. Each CDR3 is given with its conserved first and last residue. D genes are given only for firm matches. Size tells how often a clone was seen (once, few, many) or the class of an expanded clone, and some rows leave it out.

v_gene,j_gene,d_gene,abundance,CDR3aa,CDR3nt
TRBV7-2,TRBJ1-1,TRBD1,.,CASSLELQGFNTEAFF,TGTGCCAGCAGCTTAGAACTACAGGGGTTCAACACTGAAGCTTTCTTT
TRBV7-2,TRBJ2-1,TRBD2,.,CASSLKAGVNEQFF,TGTGCCAGCAGCTTAAAAGCGGGGGTTAATGAGCAGTTCTTC
TRBV7-3,TRBJ1-2,TRBD1,.,CASSIGQGEAGYTF,TGTGCCAGCAGCATAGGACAGGGGGAGGCGGGCTACACCTTC
TRBV2,TRBJ1-5,TRBD1,.,CASSGQGADQPQHF,TGTGCCAGCAGTGGACAGGGGGCGGACCAGCCCCAGCATTTT
TRBV19,TRBJ2-1,TRBD1,.,CASRSGTGVKNEQFF,TGTGCCAGTAGGTCCGGGACAGGGGTTAAGAATGAGCAGTTCTTC
TRBV7-9,TRBJ1-1,TRBD1,.,CASSSPGQGVMNTEAFF,TGTGCCAGCAGCTCGCCGGGACAGGGGGTTATGAACACTGAAGCTTTCTTT
TRBV4-1,TRBJ2-7,.,once,CASRSSTGYEQYF,TGCGCCAGCAGATCCAGTACGGGCTACGAGCAGTACTTC
TRBV7-9,TRBJ1-2,TRBD1,.,CASRSGQGAGREGFGYTF,TGTGCCAGCAGATCTGGACAGGGGGCTGGGCGGGAAGGCTTTGGCTACACCTTC
TRBV10-3,TRBJ1-1,.,.,CAISESLGGTEAFF,TGTGCCATCAGTGAGTCGTTAGGGGGCACTGAAGCTTTCTTT
TRBV7-9,TRBJ2-2,TRBD1,.,CASSETDRGAMGGELFF,TGTGCCAGCAGCGAAACTGACAGGGGAGCCATGGGCGGGGAGCTGTTTTTT
TRBV27,TRBJ2-1,TRBD2,.,CASTPIGGRSVEQFF,TGTGCCAGCACTCCAATCGGGGGGAGATCAGTTGAGCAGTTCTTC
TRBV19,TRBJ2-7,TRBD1,few,CASSTMRTGDEQYF,TGTGCCAGTAGTACCATGCGGACAGGGGACGAGCAGTACTTC
TRBV2,TRBJ1-5,TRBD1,.,CASSEDRGGQPQHF,TGTGCCAGCAGTGAAGACAGGGGAGGTCAGCCCCAGCATTTT
TRBV6-4,TRBJ1-5,TRBD1,.,CASLGQGCNQPQHF,TGTGCCAGCCTCGGACAGGGGTGCAATCAGCCCCAGCATTTT
TRBV5-6,TRBJ2-1,TRBD2,.,CASRLAGDGGEQFF,TGTGCCAGCAGATTAGCGGGAGATGGAGGGGAGCAGTTCTTC
TRBV14,TRBJ2-5,TRBD2,.,CASSRWTSRKETQYF,TGTGCCAGCAGCCGGTGGACTAGCCGTAAAGAGACCCAGTACTTC
TRBV28,TRBJ2-2,.,.,CASSSLVGPYPTGELFF,TGTGCCAGCAGCTCCTTAGTGGGGCCCTATCCTACCGGGGAGCTGTTTTTT
TRBV12-3/TRBV12-4,TRBJ2-2,.,.,CASSLYSGELFF,TGTGCCAGCAGTTTATATTCCGGGGAGCTGTTTTTT
TRBV11-2,TRBJ2-3,.,.,CASRQLKNTQYF,TGTGCCAGCAGACAATTAAAGAATACGCAGTATTTT
TRBV4-1,TRBJ2-7,TRBD2,.,CASSQTDIGVAGEPYEQYF,TGCGCCAGCAGCCAAACGGACATAGGAGTAGCGGGAGAGCCCTACGAGCAGTACTTC
TRBV29-1,TRBJ1-1,TRBD1,few,CSVVGQGHTEAFF,TGCAGCGTTGTAGGACAGGGTCATACTGAAGCTTTCTTT
TRBV3-1/TRBV3-2,TRBJ1-2,TRBD1,few,CASSQRGQENYGYTF,TGTGCCAGCAGCCAAAGGGGACAGGAGAACTATGGCTACACCTTC
TRBV5-1,TRBJ2-7,.,.,CASSTTDSSYEQYF,TGCGCCAGCAGCACAACGGACAGCTCCTACGAGCAGTACTTC
TRBV14,TRBJ2-1,TRBD1,once,CASSLGTGEQFF,TGTGCCAGCAGCCTCGGGACAGGTGAGCAGTTCTTC
TRBV11-2,TRBJ2-2,.,.,CASSLMQGTGELFF,TGTGCCAGCAGCCTAATGCAGGGAACCGGGGAGCTGTTTTTT
TRBV10-2,TRBJ1-5,.,few,CASSETQGPQHF,TGCGCCAGCAGTGAAACCCAGGGGCCCCAGCATTTT
TRBV28,TRBJ2-2,TRBD2,.,CASSPSGRNTGELFF,TGTGCCAGCAGTCCTAGCGGGAGAAACACCGGGGAGCTGTTTTTT
TRBV6-5,TRBJ1-2,.,.,CASSYSMGAGGYTF,TGTGCCAGCAGTTACTCGATGGGGGCTGGTGGCTACACCTTC
TRBV21-1,TRBJ1-5,.,.,CASSSRQTVNNQPQHF,TGTGCCAGCAGCAGTAGACAGACAGTTAACAATCAGCCCCAGCATTTT
TRBV10-1,TRBJ1-5,TRBD1,once,CASSESLFGTGIISNQPQHF,TGCGCCAGCAGTGAGTCATTATTCGGGACAGGGATTATTAGCAATCAGCCCCAGCATTTT
TRBV19,TRBJ2-7,.,.,CASRGDGDSSYEQYF,TGTGCCAGTAGGGGGGACGGGGACTCTAGCTACGAGCAGTACTTC
TRBV24-1,TRBJ2-6,.,.,CATSDFGGTGANVLTF,TGTGCCACCAGTGATTTCGGAGGGACTGGGGCCAACGTCCTGACTTTC
TRBV7-7,TRBJ2-5,.,.,CASSQTGEGETQYF,TGTGCCAGCAGCCAGACAGGGGAGGGAGAGACCCAGTACTTC
TRBV13,TRBJ1-2,TRBD1,.,CASSFGQGEGYTF,TGTGCCAGCAGCTTCGGACAGGGGGAGGGCTACACCTTC
TRBV3-1/TRBV3-2,TRBJ2-1,.,once,CASGRGNEQFF,TGTGCCAGCGGGAGGGGGAATGAGCAGTTCTTC
TRBV4-1,TRBJ1-2,.,.,CASSQGGGAGYGYTF,TGCGCCAGCAGCCAAGGTGGGGGGGCAGGCTATGGCTACACCTTC
TRBV9,TRBJ2-3,TRBD1,.,CASSPGQGATEQCF,TGTGCCAGCAGCCCAGGACAGGGGGCTACAGAGCAGTGTTTT
TRBV5-1,TRBJ2-7,TRBD1,few,CASSGTGATYEQYF,TGCGCCAGCAGCGGAACAGGGGCGACCTACGAGCAGTACTTC
TRBV18,TRBJ2-5,.,.,CASSPLKAGPDGTQYF,TGTGCCAGCTCACCACTCAAGGCAGGCCCAGATGGGACCCAGTACTTC
TRBV5-6,TRBJ1-5,.,.,CASSKDRTTNQPQHF,TGTGCCAGCAGCAAGGACAGAACCACCAATCAGCCCCAGCATTTT
TRBV24-1,TRBJ2-5,TRBD1,.,CATSDFLGTGVETQYF,TGTGCCACCAGTGATTTCCTAGGGACAGGGGTGGAGACCCAGTACTTC
TRBV10-2,TRBJ2-1,.,.,CASSDLTGAGNEQFF,TGCGCCAGCAGTGATTTAACAGGGGCGGGGAATGAGCAGTTCTTC
TRBV2,TRBJ2-7,TRBD1,.,CASSDTRDRVSHEQYF,TGTGCCAGCAGTGACACTCGGGACAGGGTATCCCACGAGCAGTACTTC